One and the same sample provided the 4 T cell receptor beta chains below, sequenced in a study (dated by TCRdb to the mid-2010s). Library construction relied on 5' RACE. Sequencing was carried out with an Illumina MiSeq. TCRdb applied fastp at Q25 and MiXCR to the public reads, then kept only in-frame beta chains. When rows share a CDR3 protein, they turn into one entry using the most common DNA and genes. This sample comprises about 54,000 distinct CDR3 sequences, about a sixth of them detected only once. Under 3% of the sample belongs to the ten largest clones. The sequenced material came from naive CD4+ T cells sorted from blood. Interpreted using the paper, the cell subset or site label stands for: naive CD4+ T cells, CD4+CD45RA+CD25-. These receptors were collected from a female donor with breast cancer.

J is TRBJ2-1 and V is TRBV28, with D possibly TRBD2 on 6 matching bases. V lost 6 bases and J lost 14, with 17 bases in between. The CDR3 has 12 residues. CDR1 and CDR2 from the germline V gene are MDHEN and SYDVKM. CDR3 nucleotide sequence: TGTGCCAGCAGGGGGGGAGCGGTGCGGGAGTTCTTC. Residues: CASRGGAVREFF.

The sample holds many counts of this clonotype. The chain employs TRBV24-1 and TRBJ1-5, with a tentative D call TRBD1 (5 bases). V was shortened by 4 bases and J by 5 bases, with 20 bases between the two germline ends. Germline V gives CDR1 KGHDR, CDR2 SFDVKD. This CDR3 region has 17 residues. The CDR3, as DNA: TGTGCCACCAGTGACCCATCAAGGGGACTGGACGATCAGCCCCAGCATTTT. It codes for CATSDPSRGLDDQPQHF.

Notes on this clonotype: A read error may explain this, as a much larger clone is one base away. This chain joins TRBV5-1 and TRBJ1-1, with unresolved D. The CDR3 runs 13 residues. Germline V gene sequence: CDR1 SGHRS, CDR2 YFSETQ. The CDR3 DNA reads TGCGCCAGCTTTGGGCACCAGAACACTGGAGCTTTCTTT. Translation: CASFGHQNTGAFF.

As to this clonotype: A much larger clone lies one base from this, so it may be a read error. The V gene is TRBV5-1, the J gene TRBJ2-7; TRBD2 matches 7 bases. CDR1 is SGHRS, CDR2 YFSETQ, per germline. There are 11 residues in the CDR3. CDR3 in DNA: TGCGCCAGCAGCGGGGACTACGAGCGGTACTTC. Its protein product is CASSGDYERYF.